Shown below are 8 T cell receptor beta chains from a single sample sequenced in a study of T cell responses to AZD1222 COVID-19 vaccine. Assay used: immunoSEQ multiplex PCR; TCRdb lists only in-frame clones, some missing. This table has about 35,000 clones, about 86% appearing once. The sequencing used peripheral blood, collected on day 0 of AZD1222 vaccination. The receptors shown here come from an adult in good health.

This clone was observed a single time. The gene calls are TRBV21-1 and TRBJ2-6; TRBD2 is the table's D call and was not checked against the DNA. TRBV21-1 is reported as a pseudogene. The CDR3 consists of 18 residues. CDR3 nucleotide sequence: TGTGCCAGCAGGTTCCTCAGACTAGGACACTCTGGGGCCAACGTCCTGACTTTC. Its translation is CASRFLRLGHSGANVLTF.

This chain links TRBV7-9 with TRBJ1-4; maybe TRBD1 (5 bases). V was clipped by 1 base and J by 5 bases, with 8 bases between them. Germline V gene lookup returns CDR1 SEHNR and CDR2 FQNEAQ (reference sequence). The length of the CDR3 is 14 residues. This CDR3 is CASSLGAGNEKLFF. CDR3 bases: TGTGCCAGCAGCTTAGGGGCAGGGAATGAAAAACTGTTTTTT.

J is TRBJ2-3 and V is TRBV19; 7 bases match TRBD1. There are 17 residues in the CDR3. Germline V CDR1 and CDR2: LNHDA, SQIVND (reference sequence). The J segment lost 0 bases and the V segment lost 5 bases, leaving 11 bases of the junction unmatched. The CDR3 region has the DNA TGTGCCAGTAGTCCTCGGACAGGTTCCTCTAGCACAGATACGCAGTATTTT. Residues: CASSPRTGSSSTDTQYF.

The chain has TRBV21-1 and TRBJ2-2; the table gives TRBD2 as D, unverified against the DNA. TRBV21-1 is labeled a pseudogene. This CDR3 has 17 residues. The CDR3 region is CASSLGGEREAAGELFF. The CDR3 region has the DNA TGTGCCAGCAGCCTGGGAGGGGAGCGGGAGGCAGCCGGGGAGCTGTTTTTT.

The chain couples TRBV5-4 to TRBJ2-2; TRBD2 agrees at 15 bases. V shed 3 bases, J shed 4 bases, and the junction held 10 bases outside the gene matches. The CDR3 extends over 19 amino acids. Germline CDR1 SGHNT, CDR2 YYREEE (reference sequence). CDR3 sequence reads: CASSWSGLAGGSGTGELFF. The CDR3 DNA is TGTGCCAGCAGCTGGTCCGGACTAGCGGGAGGGTCGGGCACCGGGGAGCTGTTTTTT.

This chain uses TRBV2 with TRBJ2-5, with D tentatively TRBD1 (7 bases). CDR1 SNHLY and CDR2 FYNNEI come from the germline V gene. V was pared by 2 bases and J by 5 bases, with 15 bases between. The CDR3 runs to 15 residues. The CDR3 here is CASSERRGDSETQYF. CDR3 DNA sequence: TGTGCCAGCAGTGAACGGAGGGGGGACAGTGAGACCCAGTACTTC.

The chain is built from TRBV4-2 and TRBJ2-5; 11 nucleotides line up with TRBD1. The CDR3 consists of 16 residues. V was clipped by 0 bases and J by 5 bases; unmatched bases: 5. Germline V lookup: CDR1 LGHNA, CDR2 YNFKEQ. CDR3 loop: CASSQDPGTGGETQYF. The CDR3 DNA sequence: TGTGCCAGCAGCCAAGATCCGGGGACAGGGGGGGAGACCCAGTACTTC.

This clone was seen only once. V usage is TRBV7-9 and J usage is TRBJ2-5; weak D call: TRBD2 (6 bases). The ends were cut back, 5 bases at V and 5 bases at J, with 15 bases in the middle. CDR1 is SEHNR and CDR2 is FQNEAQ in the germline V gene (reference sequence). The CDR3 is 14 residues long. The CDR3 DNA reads TGTGCCAGCAGCACATTTGGGGGGATGGAGACCCAGTACTTC. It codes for CASSTFGGMETQYF.